The present T cell receptor (beta chain) was sequenced within a study of blood T cells in healthy people across ages. Next came a second PCR, run for about 6 to 12 cycles, which used a sample-barcoded 5' primer along with a J-beta primer mix. One entry per CDR3 protein, called by TCRdb with MiXCR from the 5' RACE reads. This sample has hundreds of thousands of distinct CDR3 sequences, with roughly three fifths found just once. The germline V gene has CDR1 DFQATT and CDR2 SNEGSKA (reference sequence). V lost 4 bases and J lost 0, with 18 bases in between. The CDR3 extends over 16 amino acids. The sample, about 9.2 milliliters of peripheral blood, was drawn from each donor.

Sequencing input: blood. The sequence was obtained from a man aged 40-49 years in good health. The chain combines TRBV20-1 with TRBJ1-1; a weak D match, TRBD1 (5 bases). The CDR3 here is CSANHPGGKMNTEAFF. DNA for the CDR3: TGCAGTGCTAACCACCCCGGGGGTAAGATGAACACTGAAGCTTTCTTT.